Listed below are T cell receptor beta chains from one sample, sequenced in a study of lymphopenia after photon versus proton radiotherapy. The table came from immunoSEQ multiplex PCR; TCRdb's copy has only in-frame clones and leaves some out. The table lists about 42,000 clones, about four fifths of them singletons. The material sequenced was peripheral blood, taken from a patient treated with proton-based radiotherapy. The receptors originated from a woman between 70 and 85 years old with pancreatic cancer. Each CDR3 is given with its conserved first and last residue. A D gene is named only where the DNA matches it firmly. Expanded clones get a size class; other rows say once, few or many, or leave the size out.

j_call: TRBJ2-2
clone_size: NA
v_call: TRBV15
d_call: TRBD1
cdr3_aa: CATRTGGLNTGELFF
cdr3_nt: TGTGCCACCAGAACAGGGGGCCTTAACACCGGGGAGCTGTTTTTT

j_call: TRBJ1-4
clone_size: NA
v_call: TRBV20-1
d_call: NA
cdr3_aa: CSARYREKLFF
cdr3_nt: TGCAGTGCTAGATACCGGGAAAAACTGTTTTTT

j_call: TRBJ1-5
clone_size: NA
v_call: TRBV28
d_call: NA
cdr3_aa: CASTTRGQANQPQHF
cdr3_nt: TGTGCCAGCACCACTCGTGGGCAGGCCAATCAGCCCCAGCATTTT

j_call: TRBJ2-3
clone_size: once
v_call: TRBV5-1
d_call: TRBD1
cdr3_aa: CASSSRTGADTQYF
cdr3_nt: TGCGCCAGCAGCTCCCGGACAGGGGCAGATACGCAGTATTTT

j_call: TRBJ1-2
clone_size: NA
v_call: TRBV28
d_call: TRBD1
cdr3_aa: CASTMGQFYGYTF
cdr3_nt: TGTGCCAGCACCATGGGACAGTTCTATGGCTACACCTTC

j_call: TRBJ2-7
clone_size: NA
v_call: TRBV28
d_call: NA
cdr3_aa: CASSSNYEQYF
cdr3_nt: TGTGCCAGCAGTTCAAACTACGAGCAGTACTTC

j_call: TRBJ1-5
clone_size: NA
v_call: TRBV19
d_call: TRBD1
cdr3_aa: CASSILQGAGNQPQHF
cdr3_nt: TGTGCCAGTAGTATTTTACAGGGGGCGGGCAATCAGCCCCAGCATTTT

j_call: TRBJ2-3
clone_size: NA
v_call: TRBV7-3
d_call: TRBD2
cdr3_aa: CASSFGTRGTDTQYF
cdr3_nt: TGTGCCAGCAGCTTCGGGACTAGGGGCACAGATACGCAGTATTTT

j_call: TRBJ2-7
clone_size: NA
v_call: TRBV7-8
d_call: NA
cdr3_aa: CASSLTTYEQYF
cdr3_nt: TGTGCCAGCAGCTTAACCACCTACGAGCAGTACTTC

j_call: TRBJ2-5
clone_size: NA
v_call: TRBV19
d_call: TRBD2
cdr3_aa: CASSTLAGEGQETQYF
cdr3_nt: TGTGCCAGTAGTACTCTAGCGGGAGAAGGTCAGGAGACCCAGTACTTC

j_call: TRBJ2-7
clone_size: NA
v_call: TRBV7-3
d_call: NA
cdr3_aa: CASSLRADYEQYF
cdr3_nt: TGTGCCAGCAGCTTAAGGGCAGACTACGAGCAGTACTTC

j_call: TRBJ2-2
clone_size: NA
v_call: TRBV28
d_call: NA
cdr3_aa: CASTSRQPGELFF
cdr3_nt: TGTGCCAGCACCTCCCGACAGCCCGGGGAGCTGTTTTTT

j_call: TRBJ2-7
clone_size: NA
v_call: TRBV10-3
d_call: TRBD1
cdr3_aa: CASRVSGQGYEQYF
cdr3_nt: TGTGCCAGCAGAGTTTCCGGACAGGGATACGAGCAGTACTTC

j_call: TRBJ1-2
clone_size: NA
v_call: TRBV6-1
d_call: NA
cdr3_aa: CASRNGEYGGYTF
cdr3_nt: TGTGCCAGCAGGAACGGGGAGTATGGTGGCTACACCTTC

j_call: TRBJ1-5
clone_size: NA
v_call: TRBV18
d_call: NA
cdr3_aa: CASSLSRGRDQPQHF
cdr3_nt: TGTGCCAGCTCCCTCTCGCGGGGTAGGGATCAGCCCCAGCATTTT

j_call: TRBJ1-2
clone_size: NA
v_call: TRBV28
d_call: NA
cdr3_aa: CASSPEGVRSYGYTF
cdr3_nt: TGTGCCAGCAGTCCCGAGGGGGTTCGGTCCTATGGCTACACCTTC

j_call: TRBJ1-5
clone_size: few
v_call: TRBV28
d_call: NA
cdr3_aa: CASRPRGDQPQHF
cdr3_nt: TGTGCCAGCAGACCTAGGGGGGATCAGCCCCAGCATTTT

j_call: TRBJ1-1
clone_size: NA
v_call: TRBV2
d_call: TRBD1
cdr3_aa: CASRGTVRVAEAFF
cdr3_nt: TGTGCCAGCAGAGGGACAGTTCGGGTGGCTGAAGCTTTCTTT

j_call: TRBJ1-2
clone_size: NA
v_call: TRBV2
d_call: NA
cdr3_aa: CASSTANYGYTF
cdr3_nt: TGTGCCAGCAGTACTGCGAACTATGGCTACACCTTC

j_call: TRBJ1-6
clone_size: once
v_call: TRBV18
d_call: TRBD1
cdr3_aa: CASSPRTGENSPLHF
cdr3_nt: TGTGCCAGCTCACCGAGGACAGGTGAAAATTCACCCCTCCACTTT

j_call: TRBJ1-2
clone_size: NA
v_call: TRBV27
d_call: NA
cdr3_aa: CASSKQGSNYGYTF
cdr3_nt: TGTGCCAGCAGTAAACAGGGCTCTAACTATGGCTACACCTTC

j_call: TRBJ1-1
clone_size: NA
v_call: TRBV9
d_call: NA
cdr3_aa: CASSPGGHVSGTEAFF
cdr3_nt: TGTGCCAGCAGCCCGGGAGGGCACGTGTCGGGTACTGAAGCTTTCTTT

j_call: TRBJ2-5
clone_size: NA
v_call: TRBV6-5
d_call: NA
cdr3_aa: CASSPTPHRAMGQYF
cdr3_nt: TGTGCCAGCAGCCCCACCCCCCACAGGGCCATGGGGCAGTACTTC

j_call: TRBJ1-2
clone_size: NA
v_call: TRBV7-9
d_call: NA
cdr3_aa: CASSLEGNNYGYTF
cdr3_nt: TGTGCCAGCAGCTTGGAAGGGAATAACTATGGCTACACCTTC

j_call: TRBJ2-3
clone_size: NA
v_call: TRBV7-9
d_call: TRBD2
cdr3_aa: CASSPGTSGRGTQYF
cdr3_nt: TGTGCCAGCAGCCCGGGGACTAGCGGGAGAGGAACGCAGTATTTT

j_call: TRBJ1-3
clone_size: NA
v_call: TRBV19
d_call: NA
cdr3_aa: CASRGNTIYF
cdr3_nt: TGTGCCAGTCGGGGAAACACCATATATTTT

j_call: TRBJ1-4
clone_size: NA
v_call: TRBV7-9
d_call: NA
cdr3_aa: CASSSRTGLGNEKLFF
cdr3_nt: TGTGCCAGCAGCTCCAGAACCGGACTCGGGAATGAAAAACTGTTTTTT

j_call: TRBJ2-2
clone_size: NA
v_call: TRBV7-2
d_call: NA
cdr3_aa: CASSSVARTNTGELFF
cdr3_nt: TGTGCCAGCAGCTCCGTGGCCAGGACGAACACCGGGGAGCTGTTTTTT

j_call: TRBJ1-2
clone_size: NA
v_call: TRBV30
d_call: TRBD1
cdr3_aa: CAWSPGTALYGYTF
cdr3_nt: TGTGCCTGGAGCCCCGGGACAGCACTTTATGGCTACACCTTC

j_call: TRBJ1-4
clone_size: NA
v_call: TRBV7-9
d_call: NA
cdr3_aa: CASSVVGEEEKLFF
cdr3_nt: TGTGCCAGCAGCGTCGTGGGGGAGGAAGAAAAACTGTTTTTT

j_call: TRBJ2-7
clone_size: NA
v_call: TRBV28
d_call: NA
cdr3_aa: CASSLGAGETYEQYF
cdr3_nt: TGTGCCAGCAGTTTAGGGGCAGGGGAGACCTACGAGCAGTACTTC

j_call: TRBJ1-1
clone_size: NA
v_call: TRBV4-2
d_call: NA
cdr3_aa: CASSQGSESNTEAFF
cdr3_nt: TGTGCCAGCAGCCAAGGTTCCGAATCGAACACTGAAGCTTTCTTT

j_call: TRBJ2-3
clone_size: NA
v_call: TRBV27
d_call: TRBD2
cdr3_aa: CASSSAGVSTDTQYF
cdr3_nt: TGTGCCAGCAGTTCAGCGGGAGTCTCCACAGATACGCAGTATTTT

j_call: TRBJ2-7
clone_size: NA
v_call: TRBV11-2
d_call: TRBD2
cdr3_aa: CASSLGLVGGVEQYF
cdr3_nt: TGTGCCAGCAGCTTAGGCCTAGTGGGAGGGGTCGAGCAGTACTTC

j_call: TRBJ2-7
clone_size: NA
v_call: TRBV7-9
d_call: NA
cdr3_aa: CASSRRDQAYEQYF
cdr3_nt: TGTGCCAGCAGCCGACGGGACCAAGCCTACGAGCAGTACTTC

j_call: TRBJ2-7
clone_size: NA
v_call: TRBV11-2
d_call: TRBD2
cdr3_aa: CASSPRTSRGYEQYF
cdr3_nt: TGTGCCAGCAGCCCTAGGACTAGTAGGGGCTACGAGCAGTACTTC

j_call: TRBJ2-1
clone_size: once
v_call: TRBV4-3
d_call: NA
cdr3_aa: CASSQGPIPGDEQFF
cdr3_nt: TGCGCCAGCAGCCAAGGCCCTATACCGGGCGATGAGCAGTTCTTC

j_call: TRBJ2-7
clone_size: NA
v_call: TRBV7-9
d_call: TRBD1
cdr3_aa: CASRRDSSYEQYF
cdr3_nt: TGTGCCAGCAGGAGGGACAGTTCCTACGAGCAGTACTTC

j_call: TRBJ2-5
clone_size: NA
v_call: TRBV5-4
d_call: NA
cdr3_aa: CASSLIADQETQYF
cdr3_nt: TGTGCCAGCAGCTTGATCGCAGACCAAGAGACCCAGTACTTC

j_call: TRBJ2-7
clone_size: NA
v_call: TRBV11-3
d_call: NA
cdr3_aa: CASSLANYEQYF
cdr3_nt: TGTGCCAGCAGCTTAGCGAACTACGAGCAGTACTTC

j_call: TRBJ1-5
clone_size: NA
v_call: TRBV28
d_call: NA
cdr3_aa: CASRNLDGVNSNQPQHF
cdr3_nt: TGTGCCAGCAGAAACTTAGATGGGGTTAATAGCAATCAGCCCCAGCATTTT

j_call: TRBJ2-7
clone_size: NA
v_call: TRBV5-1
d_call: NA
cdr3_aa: CASSFEGAVEQYF
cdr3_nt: TGCGCCAGCAGCTTTGAGGGTGCAGTCGAGCAGTACTTC

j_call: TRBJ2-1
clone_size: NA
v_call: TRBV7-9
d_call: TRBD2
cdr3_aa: CASSGRAGGPPGSNEQFF
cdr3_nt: TGTGCCAGCAGCGGACGAGCGGGAGGGCCGCCTGGGTCCAATGAGCAGTTCTTC

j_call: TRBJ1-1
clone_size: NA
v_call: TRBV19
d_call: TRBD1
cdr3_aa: CASSIAPDRDTEAFF
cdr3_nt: TGTGCCAGTAGTATAGCCCCGGACAGGGACACTGAAGCTTTCTTT

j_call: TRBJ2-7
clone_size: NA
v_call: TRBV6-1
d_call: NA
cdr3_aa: CASGWGGPEQYF
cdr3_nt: TGTGCCAGCGGTTGGGGGGGCCCCGAGCAGTACTTC

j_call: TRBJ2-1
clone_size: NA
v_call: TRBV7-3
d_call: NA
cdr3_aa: CASSLTSGNYNEQFF
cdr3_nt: TGTGCCAGCAGCTTAACTAGCGGTAACTACAATGAGCAGTTCTTC

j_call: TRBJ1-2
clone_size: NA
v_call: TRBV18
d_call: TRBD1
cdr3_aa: CASSLQEGAGDDYGYTF
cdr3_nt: TGTGCCAGCTCACTCCAAGAGGGGGCAGGCGACGACTATGGCTACACCTTC